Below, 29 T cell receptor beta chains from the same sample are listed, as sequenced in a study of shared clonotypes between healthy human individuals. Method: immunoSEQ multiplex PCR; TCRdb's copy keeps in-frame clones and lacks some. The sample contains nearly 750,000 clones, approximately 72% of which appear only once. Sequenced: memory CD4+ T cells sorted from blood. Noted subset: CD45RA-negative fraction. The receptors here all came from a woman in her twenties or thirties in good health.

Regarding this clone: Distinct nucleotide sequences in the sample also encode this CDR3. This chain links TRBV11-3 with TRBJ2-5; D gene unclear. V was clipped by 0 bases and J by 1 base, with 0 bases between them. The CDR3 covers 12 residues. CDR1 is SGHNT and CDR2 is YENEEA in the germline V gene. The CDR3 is CASSLDQETQYF. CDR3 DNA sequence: TGTGCCAGCAGCTTAGACCAAGAGACCCAGTACTTC.

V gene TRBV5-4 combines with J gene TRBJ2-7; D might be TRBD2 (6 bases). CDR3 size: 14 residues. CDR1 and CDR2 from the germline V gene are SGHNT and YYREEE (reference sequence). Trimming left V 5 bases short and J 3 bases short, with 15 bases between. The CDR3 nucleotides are TGTGCCAGCAGTAGAAAGGCCGGGAGCTACGAGCAGTACTTC. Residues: CASSRKAGSYEQYF.

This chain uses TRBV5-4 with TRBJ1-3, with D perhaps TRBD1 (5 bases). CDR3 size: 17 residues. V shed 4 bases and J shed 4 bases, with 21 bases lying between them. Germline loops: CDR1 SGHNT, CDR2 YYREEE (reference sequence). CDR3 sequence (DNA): TGTGCCAGCAGCCTCAACGCCGGGACGGGAATAGGAAACACCATATATTTT. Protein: CASSLNAGTGIGNTIYF.

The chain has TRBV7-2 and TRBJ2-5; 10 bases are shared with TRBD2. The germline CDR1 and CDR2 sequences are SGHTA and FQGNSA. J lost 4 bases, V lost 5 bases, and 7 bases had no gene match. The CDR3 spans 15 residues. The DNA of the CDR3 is TGTGCCAGCAGCCAGAGCGGGAGGGCGGGAGAGACCCAGTACTTC. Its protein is CASSQSGRAGETQYF.

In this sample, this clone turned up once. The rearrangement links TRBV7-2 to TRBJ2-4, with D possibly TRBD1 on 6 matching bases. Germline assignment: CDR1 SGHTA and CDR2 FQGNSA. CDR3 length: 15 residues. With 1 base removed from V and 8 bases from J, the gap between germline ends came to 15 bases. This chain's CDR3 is CASSLGIGGSYIQYF. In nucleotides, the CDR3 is TGTGCCAGCAGCTTAGGGATAGGGGGAAGCTACATTCAGTACTTC.

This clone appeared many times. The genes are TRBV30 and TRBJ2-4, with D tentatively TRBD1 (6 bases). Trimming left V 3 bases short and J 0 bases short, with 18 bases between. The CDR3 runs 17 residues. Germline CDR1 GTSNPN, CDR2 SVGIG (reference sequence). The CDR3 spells CAWSASRGAVAKNIQYF. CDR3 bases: TGTGCCTGGAGCGCCTCCAGGGGCGCCGTAGCCAAAAACATTCAGTACTTC. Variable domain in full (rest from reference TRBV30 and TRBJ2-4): SQTIHQWPATLVQPVGSPLSLECTVEGTSNPNLYWYRQAAGRGLQLLFYSVGIGQISSEVPQNLSASRPQDRQFILSSKKLLLSDSGFYLCAWSASRGAVAKNIQYFGAGTRLSVL.

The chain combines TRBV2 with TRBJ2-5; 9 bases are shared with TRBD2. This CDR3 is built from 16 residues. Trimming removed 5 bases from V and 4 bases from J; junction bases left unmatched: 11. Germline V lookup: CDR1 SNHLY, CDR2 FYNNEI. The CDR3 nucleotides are TGTGCCAGCAGTACCGGAGGGACTAGCTTTGGAGAGACCCAGTACTTC. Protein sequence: CASSTGGTSFGETQYF.

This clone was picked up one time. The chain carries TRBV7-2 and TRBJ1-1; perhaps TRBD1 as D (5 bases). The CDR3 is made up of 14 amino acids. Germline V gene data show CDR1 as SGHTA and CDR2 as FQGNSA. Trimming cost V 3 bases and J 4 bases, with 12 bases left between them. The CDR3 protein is CASSFSKRGTEAFF. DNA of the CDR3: TGTGCCAGCAGCTTCTCAAAAAGGGGCACTGAAGCTTTCTTT.

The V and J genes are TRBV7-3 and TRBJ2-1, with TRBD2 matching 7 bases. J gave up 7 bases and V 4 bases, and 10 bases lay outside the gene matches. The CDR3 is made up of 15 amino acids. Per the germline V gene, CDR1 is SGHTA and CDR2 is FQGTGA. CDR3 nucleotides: TGTGCCAGCAGCTCTCTAGCGGACTCTACAAATGAGCAGTTCTTC. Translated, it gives CASSSLADSTNEQFF.

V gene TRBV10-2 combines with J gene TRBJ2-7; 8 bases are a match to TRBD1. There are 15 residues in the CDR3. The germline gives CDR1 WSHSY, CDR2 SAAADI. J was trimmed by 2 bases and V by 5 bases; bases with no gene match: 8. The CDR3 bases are TGCGCCAGCAGTCGGACAGGGCCTAGACCCTACGAGCAGTACTTC. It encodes CASSRTGPRPYEQYF.

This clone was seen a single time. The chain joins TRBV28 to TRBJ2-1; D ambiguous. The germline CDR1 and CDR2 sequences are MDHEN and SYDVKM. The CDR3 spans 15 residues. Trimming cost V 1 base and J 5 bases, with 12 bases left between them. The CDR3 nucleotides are TGTGCCAGCAGTTTATCTATCCGGCAGGACAATGAGCAGTTCTTC. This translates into CASSLSIRQDNEQFF.

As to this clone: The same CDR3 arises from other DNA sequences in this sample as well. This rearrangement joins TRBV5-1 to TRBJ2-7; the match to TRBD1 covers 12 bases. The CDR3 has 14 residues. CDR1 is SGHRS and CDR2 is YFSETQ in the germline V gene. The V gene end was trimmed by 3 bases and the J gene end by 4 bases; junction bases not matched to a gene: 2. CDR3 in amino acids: CASSWGQGAYEQYF. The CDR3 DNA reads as TGCGCCAGCAGCTGGGGACAGGGGGCTTACGAGCAGTACTTC.

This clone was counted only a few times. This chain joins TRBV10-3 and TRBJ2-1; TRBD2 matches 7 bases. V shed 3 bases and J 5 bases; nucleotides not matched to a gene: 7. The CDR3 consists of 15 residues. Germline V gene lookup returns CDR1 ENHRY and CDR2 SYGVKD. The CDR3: CAISEKGGDHNEQFF. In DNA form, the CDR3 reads TGTGCCATCAGTGAAAAGGGAGGGGACCACAATGAGCAGTTCTTC.

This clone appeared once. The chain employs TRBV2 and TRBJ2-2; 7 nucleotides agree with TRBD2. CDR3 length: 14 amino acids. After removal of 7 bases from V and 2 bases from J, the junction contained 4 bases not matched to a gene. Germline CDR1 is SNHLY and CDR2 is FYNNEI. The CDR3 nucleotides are TGTGCCAGCACCCGGACTAGAAACACCGGGGAGCTGTTTTTT. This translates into CASTRTRNTGELFF.

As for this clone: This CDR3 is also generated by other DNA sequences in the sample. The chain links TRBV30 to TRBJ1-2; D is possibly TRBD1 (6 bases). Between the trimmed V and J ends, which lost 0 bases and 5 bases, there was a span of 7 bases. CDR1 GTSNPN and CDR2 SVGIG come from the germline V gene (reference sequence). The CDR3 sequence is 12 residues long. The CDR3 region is CAWSVGGYGYTF. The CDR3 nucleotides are TGTGCCTGGAGTGTAGGGGGATATGGCTACACCTTC. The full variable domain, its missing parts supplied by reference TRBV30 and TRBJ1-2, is SQTIHQWPATLVQPVGSPLSLECTVEGTSNPNLYWYRQAAGRGLQLLFYSVGIGQISSEVPQNLSASRPQDRQFILSSKKLLLSDSGFYLCAWSVGGYGYTFGSGTRLTVV.

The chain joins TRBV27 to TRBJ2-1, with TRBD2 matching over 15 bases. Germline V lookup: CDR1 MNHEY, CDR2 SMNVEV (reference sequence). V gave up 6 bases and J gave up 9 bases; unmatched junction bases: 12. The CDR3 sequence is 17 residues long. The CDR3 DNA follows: TGTGCCAGCAGCTATAAGACGGGACTAGCGGGAGGTGGTGAGCAGTTCTTC. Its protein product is CASSYKTGLAGGGEQFF.

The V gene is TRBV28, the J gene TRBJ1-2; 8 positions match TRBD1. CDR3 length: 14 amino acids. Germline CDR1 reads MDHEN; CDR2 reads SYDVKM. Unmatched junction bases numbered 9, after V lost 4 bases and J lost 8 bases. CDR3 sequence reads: CASSSPSDRDGYTF. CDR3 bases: TGTGCCAGCAGTTCTCCCTCGGACAGGGACGGCTACACCTTC.

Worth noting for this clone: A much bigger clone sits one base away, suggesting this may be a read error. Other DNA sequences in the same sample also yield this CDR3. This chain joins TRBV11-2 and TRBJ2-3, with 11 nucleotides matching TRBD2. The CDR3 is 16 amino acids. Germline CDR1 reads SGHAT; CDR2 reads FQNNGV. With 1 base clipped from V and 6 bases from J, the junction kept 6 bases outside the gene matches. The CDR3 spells CASSLGPLAGGDTQYF. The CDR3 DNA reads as TGTGCCAGCAGCTTAGGCCCCCTAGCGGGAGGTGATACGCAGTATTTT.

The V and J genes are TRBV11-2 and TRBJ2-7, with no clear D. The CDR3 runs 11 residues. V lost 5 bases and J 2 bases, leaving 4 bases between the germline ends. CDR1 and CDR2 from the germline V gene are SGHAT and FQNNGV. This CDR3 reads CASSHAYEQYF. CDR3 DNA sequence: TGTGCCAGCAGCCATGCCTACGAGCAGTACTTC.

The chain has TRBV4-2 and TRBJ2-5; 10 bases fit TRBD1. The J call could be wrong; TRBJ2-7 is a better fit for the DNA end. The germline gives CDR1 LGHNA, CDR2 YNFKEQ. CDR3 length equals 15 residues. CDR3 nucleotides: TGTGCCAGCAGCCAGGCCGGGACAGGGGAATACGAGCAGTACTTC. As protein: CASSQAGTGEYEQYF.

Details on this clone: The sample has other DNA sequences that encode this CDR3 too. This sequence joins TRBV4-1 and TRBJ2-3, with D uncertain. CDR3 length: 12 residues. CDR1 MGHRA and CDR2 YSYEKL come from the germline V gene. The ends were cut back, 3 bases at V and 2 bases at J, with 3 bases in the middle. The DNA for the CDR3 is TGCGCCAGCAGCCAGTCCACAGATACGCAGTATTTT. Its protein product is CASSQSTDTQYF.

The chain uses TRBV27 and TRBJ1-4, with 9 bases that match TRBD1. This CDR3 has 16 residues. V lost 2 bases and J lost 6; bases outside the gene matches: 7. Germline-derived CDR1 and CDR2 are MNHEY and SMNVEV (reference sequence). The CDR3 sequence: CASSLEAGTGYEKLFF. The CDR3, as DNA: TGTGCCAGCAGTTTAGAGGCCGGGACAGGGTATGAAAAACTGTTTTTT.

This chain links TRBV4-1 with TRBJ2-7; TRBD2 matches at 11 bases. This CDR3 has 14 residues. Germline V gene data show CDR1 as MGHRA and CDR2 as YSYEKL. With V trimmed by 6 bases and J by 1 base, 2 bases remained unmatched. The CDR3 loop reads CASRGTSGSYEQYF. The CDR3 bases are TGCGCCAGCAGAGGGACTAGCGGTTCCTACGAGCAGTACTTC.

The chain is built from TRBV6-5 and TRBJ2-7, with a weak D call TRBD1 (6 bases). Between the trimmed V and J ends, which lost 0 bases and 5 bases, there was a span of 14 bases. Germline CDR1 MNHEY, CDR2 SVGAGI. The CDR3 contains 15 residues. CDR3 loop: CASSYSSGERNEQYF. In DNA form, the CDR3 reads TGTGCCAGCAGTTACTCGTCAGGGGAGAGGAACGAGCAGTACTTC.

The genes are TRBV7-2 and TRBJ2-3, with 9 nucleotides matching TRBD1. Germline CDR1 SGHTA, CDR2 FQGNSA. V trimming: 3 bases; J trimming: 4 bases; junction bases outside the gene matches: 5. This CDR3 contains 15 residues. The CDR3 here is CASSLTGGQADTQYF. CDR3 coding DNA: TGTGCCAGCAGCTTGACAGGGGGTCAGGCAGATACGCAGTATTTT.

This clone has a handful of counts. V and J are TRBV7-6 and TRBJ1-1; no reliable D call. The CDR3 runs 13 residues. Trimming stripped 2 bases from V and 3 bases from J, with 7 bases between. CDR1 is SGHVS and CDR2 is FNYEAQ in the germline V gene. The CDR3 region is CASSLRVDTEAFF. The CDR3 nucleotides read TGTGCCAGCAGCTTACGAGTAGACACTGAAGCTTTCTTT.

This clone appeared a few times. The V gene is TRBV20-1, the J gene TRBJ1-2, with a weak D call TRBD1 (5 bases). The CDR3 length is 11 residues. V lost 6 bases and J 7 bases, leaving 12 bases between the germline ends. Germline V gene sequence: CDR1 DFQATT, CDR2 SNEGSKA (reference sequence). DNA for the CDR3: TGCAGTGCCGAAAAACAGGTTGGCTACACCTTC. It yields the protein CSAEKQVGYTF.

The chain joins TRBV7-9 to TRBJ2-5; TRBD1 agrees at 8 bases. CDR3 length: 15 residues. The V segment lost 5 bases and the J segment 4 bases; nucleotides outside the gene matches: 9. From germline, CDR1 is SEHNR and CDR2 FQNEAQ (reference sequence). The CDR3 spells CASSTRQGLGETQYF. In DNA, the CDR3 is TGTGCCAGCAGCACGCGACAGGGGTTGGGAGAGACCCAGTACTTC.

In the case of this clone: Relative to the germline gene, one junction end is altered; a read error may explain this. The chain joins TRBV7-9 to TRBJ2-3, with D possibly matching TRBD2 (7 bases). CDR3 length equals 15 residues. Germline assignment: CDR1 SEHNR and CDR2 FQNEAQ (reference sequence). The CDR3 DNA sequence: TGTGCCGGCAGCTTCCGGGGGGCCGACACAGATACGCAGTATTTT. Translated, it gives CAGSFRGADTDTQYF.